One sample yielded the 32 T cell receptor beta chains listed below, sequenced in a study of beta chain features in type 1 diabetes. Expressed TCRB transcripts were sequenced after all isolated RNA was converted to cDNA. Sequencing used immunoSEQ multiplex PCR; TCRdb keeps in-frame clones, though not all of them. Among some 250,000 clones listed, about 11% were seen once. General study results and limits: In every one of the four CD4+ subsets, TCRB CDR3s were moderately but significantly shorter in Type 1 diabetes patients.

No antigen has been assigned to these receptors. Sequenced material: naive CD4+ T cells from blood. These TCRs come from a man aged 25-40 years with type 1 diabetes.

This clone was picked up a small number of times. The rearrangement joins TRBV25-1 to TRBJ1-5, with TRBD1 as a possible D gene (5 bases). The CDR3 is made up of 14 amino acids. Trimming pared 1 base from V and 5 bases from J, leaving 9 bases between. Germline V gene sequence: CDR1 MGHDK, CDR2 SYGVNS. The CDR3 DNA sequence: TGTGCCAGCAGTGAATTTGGAGGGGATCAGCCCCAGCATTTT. It codes for CASSEFGGDQPQHF.

V gene TRBV5-1 combines with J gene TRBJ2-7, with D possibly being TRBD2 (6 bases). The length of the CDR3 is 18 residues. Trimming pared 4 bases from V and 2 bases from J, leaving 25 bases between. Germline loops: CDR1 SGHRS, CDR2 YFSETQ. CDR3 bases: TGCGCCAGCAGCCGGATGGGGGGACCCACATCTCTCCCCTACGAGCAGTACTTC. Translating it yields CASSRMGGPTSLPYEQYF.

The chain uses TRBV5-1 and TRBJ2-3; D perhaps matches TRBD2 (5 bases). CDR3 size: 14 residues. The V gene lost 2 bases and the J gene lost 4 bases, with 11 bases spanning the gap. CDR1 SGHRS and CDR2 YFSETQ come from the germline V gene. Here the CDR3 DNA reads TGCGCCAGCAGCTTATGGCAGGACTCAGATACGCAGTATTTT. This codes for CASSLWQDSDTQYF.

This clone was detected only a few times. The chain couples TRBV29-1 to TRBJ1-6; the match to TRBD1 covers 9 bases. Germline CDR1 SQVTM, CDR2 ANQGSEA. The CDR3 sequence is 13 residues long. With 4 bases clipped from V and 9 bases from J, the junction kept 4 bases outside the gene matches. CDR3 loop: CSVVVTGGSPLHF. CDR3 nucleotide sequence: TGCAGCGTTGTTGTGACAGGGGGTTCACCCCTCCACTTT.

This clone came up a few times. The V call is TRBV7-2, the J call TRBJ2-3; no firm D call. Trimming pared 1 base from V and 2 bases from J, leaving 10 bases between. The CDR3 is made up of 15 amino acids. Germline CDR1 reads SGHTA; CDR2 reads FQGNSA. The CDR3 nucleotides are TGTGCCAGCAGCTTAGTAGTCCTAGACACAGATACGCAGTATTTT. Translated: CASSLVVLDTDTQYF.

The chain is built from TRBV28 and TRBJ2-2; the D gene is possibly TRBD1 (6 bases). Trimming shortened V by 11 bases and J by 7 bases, and 17 bases separated the two germline ends. The length of the CDR3 is 13 residues. Germline CDR1 MDHEN, CDR2 SYDVKM. DNA for the CDR3: TGTGCCGCCAGGGCAGGGGTTTTCGGGGAGCTGTTTTTT. This sequence encodes CAARAGVFGELFF.

This CDR3 is CASSPGQWAGELFF. The CDR3 DNA reads as TGTGCCAGCAGCCCCGGACAGTGGGCCGGGGAGCTGTTTTTT. This sequence joins TRBV9 and TRBJ2-2, with D possibly matching TRBD1 (6 bases). Trimming cost V 4 bases and J 6 bases, with 13 bases left between them. CDR1 is SGDLS and CDR2 is YYNGEE in the germline V gene. This CDR3 has 14 amino acids.

This clone was observed a handful of times. J is TRBJ2-1 and V is TRBV9, with 11 bases that match TRBD2. This CDR3 spans 16 amino acids. From germline, CDR1 is SGDLS and CDR2 YYNGEE. With 0 bases clipped from V and 9 bases from J, the junction kept 8 bases outside the gene matches. The DNA of the CDR3 is TGTGCCAGCAGCGTAGCTGGGGCTAGCGGGGGGCGTGAGCAGTTCTTC. It is translated as CASSVAGASGGREQFF.

This clone has only a few counts. The chain employs TRBV19 and TRBJ1-3, with 7 positions matching TRBD1. Germline V lookup: CDR1 LNHDA, CDR2 SQIVND (reference sequence). J was trimmed by 0 bases and V by 9 bases; bases with no gene match: 8. This CDR3 spans 15 amino acids. The CDR3 spells CASQSGTASGNTIYF. The CDR3 nucleotides read TGTGCCAGCCAGTCGGGGACAGCCTCTGGAAACACCATATATTTT.

This clone was seen a handful of times. The chain is built from TRBV4-1 and TRBJ1-1; D remains ambiguous. Germline V CDR1 and CDR2: MGHRA, YSYEKL. This CDR3 spans 15 amino acids. The V and J ends lost 0 bases and 0 bases respectively, with 8 bases between them. CDR3 protein: CASSQDPGMNTEAFF. CDR3 bases: TGCGCCAGCAGCCAAGATCCGGGGATGAACACTGAAGCTTTCTTT.

Worth noting for this clone: This sample includes further DNA sequences coding for the same CDR3. The V gene is TRBV7-9, the J gene TRBJ2-7; D may be TRBD1 (5 bases). The CDR3 covers 14 residues. Germline values: CDR1 SEHNR, CDR2 FQNEAQ (reference sequence). Between the trimmed V and J ends, which lost 2 bases and 2 bases, there was a span of 10 bases. The CDR3 here is CASSLRQGPYEQYF. Here the CDR3 DNA reads TGTGCCAGCAGCTTACGGCAGGGTCCCTACGAGCAGTACTTC. Full variable domain (outside the CDR3, taken from reference TRBV7-9 and TRBJ2-7): DTGVSQNPRHKITKRGQNVTFRCDPISEHNRLYWYRQTLGQGPEFLTYFQNEAQLEKSRLLSDRFSAERPKGSFSTLEIQRTEQGDSAMYLCASSLRQGPYEQYFGPGTRLTVT.

This clone has only a few counts. The genes are TRBV7-8 and TRBJ1-4; D is ambiguous. Trimming removed 2 bases at V and 6 bases at J, with 13 bases between. Germline V gives CDR1 SGHVS, CDR2 FQNEAQ. This CDR3 is built from 15 residues. CDR3 sequence: CASSLSGRKDEKLFF. In DNA, the CDR3 is TGTGCCAGCAGCTTAAGTGGCAGGAAAGATGAAAAACTGTTTTTT.

This chain links TRBV19 with TRBJ1-6, with D perhaps matching TRBD1 (6 bases). This CDR3 contains 14 residues. Trimming took 7 bases from V and 8 from J, leaving 15 bases between them. Germline V CDR1 and CDR2: LNHDA, SQIVND (reference sequence). In DNA, the CDR3 is TGTGCCAGTACCACACAGGGCTTGGATTCACCCCTCCACTTT. Its protein product is CASTTQGLDSPLHF.

This clone occurred a few times. This sequence joins TRBV30 and TRBJ2-1; D may be TRBD1 (5 bases). CDR3 length equals 11 residues. Trimming took off 2 bases at V and 12 bases at J, with 11 bases between the two ends. Germline assignment: CDR1 GTSNPN and CDR2 SVGIG (reference sequence). CDR3 coding DNA: TGTGCCTGGAGTCTAGGAAGGGGGCAGTTCTTC. As protein: CAWSLGRGQFF. Complete variable domain (other parts from reference TRBV30 and TRBJ2-1): SQTIHQWPATLVQPVGSPLSLECTVEGTSNPNLYWYRQAAGRGLQLLFYSVGIGQISSEVPQNLSASRPQDRQFILSSKKLLLSDSGFYLCAWSLGRGQFFGPGTRLTVL.

The chain couples TRBV28 to TRBJ2-6; 7 nucleotides align to TRBD1. V was pared by 5 bases and J by 0 bases, with 13 bases of the junction left unmatched. Per germline, CDR1 MDHEN and CDR2 SYDVKM. The CDR3 length is 19 residues. The CDR3 coding sequence is TGTGCCAGCAGTCCTGGGACAGAACCTTATTACTCTGGGGCCAACGTCCTGACTTTC. Residues: CASSPGTEPYYSGANVLTF.

This clone was observed a few times. The chain recombines TRBV2 with TRBJ2-1; D unresolved. V gave up 4 bases and J gave up 8 bases, with 15 bases separating them. The CDR3 runs to 14 residues. Per the germline V gene, CDR1 is SNHLY and CDR2 is FYNNEI. The CDR3 DNA reads TGTGCCAGCAGTGGTACTAATCCTGCCGATGAGCAGTTCTTC. Its translation is CASSGTNPADEQFF.

The rearrangement joins TRBV28 to TRBJ2-7, with D maybe TRBD2 (7 bases). Trimming took 1 base from V and 9 from J, leaving 13 bases between them. The CDR3 spans 13 residues. CDR1 and CDR2 from the germline V gene are MDHEN and SYDVKM. CDR3 region: CASSLSGGVGQYF. CDR3 in DNA: TGTGCCAGCAGTTTATCGGGGGGCGTAGGGCAGTACTTC.

This clone came up a few times. The V gene is TRBV6-5, the J gene TRBJ1-2; D unresolved. This CDR3 comprises 14 residues. Germline CDR1 is MNHEY and CDR2 is SVGAGI. V was clipped by 6 bases and J by 4 bases, with 15 bases between them. The CDR3 bases are TGTGCCAGCAGCCCCGGGATAGGAGTCTATGGCTACACCTTC. This translates into CASSPGIGVYGYTF.

This clone was observed a few times. This chain uses TRBV7-2 with TRBJ1-1; possibly TRBD1 for D (5 bases). The germline CDR1 and CDR2 sequences are SGHTA and FQGNSA. Trimming took off 5 bases at V and 5 bases at J, with 15 bases between the two ends. The CDR3 has 14 amino acids. Written as DNA, the CDR3 is TGTGCCAGCAGCCTCGCAGGGTTAACAACTGAAGCTTTCTTT. Protein: CASSLAGLTTEAFF.

This clone turned up a few times. The rearrangement links TRBV9 to TRBJ2-1; 7 bases are a match to TRBD2. Trimming cost V 3 bases and J 4 bases; bases outside gene matches: 7. This CDR3 is 15 amino acids long. Germline V gene lookup returns CDR1 SGDLS and CDR2 YYNGEE. The CDR3 DNA is TGTGCCAGCAGCGGCGGGACTATAGCTTACAATGAGCAGTTCTTC. Translating it yields CASSGGTIAYNEQFF.

The V and J genes are TRBV18 and TRBJ2-1; D is possibly TRBD2 (6 bases). The germline V and J ends were trimmed by 3 bases and 7 bases, with 13 bases remaining between them. Germline assignment: CDR1 KGHSH and CDR2 LQKENI. CDR3 length: 14 residues. This chain's CDR3 is CASSPDWGGNEQFF. Written as DNA, the CDR3 is TGTGCCAGCTCACCGGACTGGGGAGGTAATGAGCAGTTCTTC.

This clone was observed a handful of times. The chain joins TRBV5-4 to TRBJ2-2; D uncertain. CDR3 length: 12 amino acids. Germline CDR1 and CDR2: SGHNT and YYREEE (reference sequence). Trimming took off 3 bases at V and 8 bases at J, with 8 bases between the two ends. The CDR3 coding sequence is TGTGCCAGCAGCTCCGCGTTAGGGGAGCTGTTTTTT. Protein sequence: CASSSALGELFF.

This clone came up a few times. The V and J genes are TRBV6-5 and TRBJ1-2, with 7 positions matching TRBD1. From germline, CDR1 is MNHEY and CDR2 SVGAGI. Unmatched junction bases numbered 8, after V lost 6 bases and J lost 7 bases. The CDR3 contains 13 residues. For the CDR3, the DNA is TGTGCCAGCAGCCAAAAGGGGGCTTCTGGCTACACCTTC. It encodes CASSQKGASGYTF.

This clone was seen a handful of times. This chain links TRBV9 with TRBJ2-7, with D maybe TRBD1 (6 bases). The germline V gene encodes CDR1 SGDLS and CDR2 YYNGEE. V dropped 4 bases and J dropped 3 bases, with 23 bases sitting between them. The CDR3 extends over 17 amino acids. CDR3 loop: CASSPREQGLPYYEQYF. CDR3 sequence (DNA): TGTGCCAGCAGCCCCCGGGAACAGGGCCTACCTTACTACGAGCAGTACTTC.

The chain recombines TRBV9 with TRBJ2-3, with 8 bases matching TRBD2. This CDR3 spans 16 amino acids. Germline loops: CDR1 SGDLS, CDR2 YYNGEE. Unmatched junction bases numbered 8, after V lost 0 bases and J lost 5 bases. CDR3 loop: CASSVGTGGPGDTQYF. For the CDR3, the DNA is TGTGCCAGCAGCGTAGGGACGGGGGGGCCGGGAGATACGCAGTATTTT. The full variable domain, rest sourced from reference TRBV9 and TRBJ2-3, is DSGVTQTPKHLITATGQRVTLRCSPRSGDLSVYWYQQSLDQGLQFLIQYYNGEERAKGNILERFSAQQFPDLHSELNLSSLELGDSALYFCASSVGTGGPGDTQYFGPGTRLTVL.

This clone was seen a handful of times. This CDR3 is also generated by other DNA sequences in the sample. This chain uses TRBV5-1 with TRBJ1-5; 8 nucleotides align to TRBD1. The ends lost 4 bases at V and 1 base at J; junction bases unmatched: 4. The CDR3 runs to 15 residues. Germline V gene lookup returns CDR1 SGHRS and CDR2 YFSETQ. The chain's CDR3 is CASSTGQGSNQPQHF. The CDR3 DNA reads as TGCGCCAGCAGCACAGGACAGGGCAGCAATCAGCCCCAGCATTTT.

This clone appeared a few times. This chain uses TRBV25-1 with TRBJ2-5; D is uncertain. This CDR3 spans 13 amino acids. Germline values: CDR1 MGHDK, CDR2 SYGVNS. V gave up 6 bases and J gave up 4 bases, with 12 bases separating them. DNA of the CDR3: TGTGCCAGCAGCCCCATAGCCCGAGAGACCCAGTACTTC. It specifies CASSPIARETQYF.

The chain employs TRBV7-9 and TRBJ2-1; 11 nucleotides agree with TRBD2. J was trimmed by 4 bases and V by 2 bases; bases with no gene match: 1. The CDR3 length is 15 residues. CDR1 is SEHNR and CDR2 is FQNEAQ in the germline V gene (reference sequence). The CDR3: CASSLTSGGYNEQFF. The CDR3 DNA reads as TGTGCCAGCAGCTTAACTAGCGGGGGATACAATGAGCAGTTCTTC. Drawing the rest from reference TRBV7-9 and TRBJ2-1, the complete variable domain is DTGVSQNPRHKITKRGQNVTFRCDPISEHNRLYWYRQTLGQGPEFLTYFQNEAQLEKSRLLSDRFSAERPKGSFSTLEIQRTEQGDSAMYLCASSLTSGGYNEQFFGPGTRLTVL.

V gene TRBV2 combines with J gene TRBJ2-3, with 7 bases aligning to TRBD2. CDR1 SNHLY and CDR2 FYNNEI come from the germline V gene. The CDR3 spans 16 residues. V lost 3 bases and J lost 6; bases outside the gene matches: 12. CDR3 bases: TGTGCCAGCAGTGATGGTTCTAGCGGATGGACGGATACGCAGTATTTT. This gives the protein CASSDGSSGWTDTQYF.

The CDR3 protein is CASSGTYQETQYF. CDR3 nucleotides: TGTGCCAGCAGCGGGACATACCAAGAGACCCAGTACTTC. The chain is built from TRBV6-1 and TRBJ2-5; D might be TRBD1 (6 bases). Per the germline V gene, CDR1 is MNHNS and CDR2 is SASEGT. With 6 bases removed from V and 0 bases from J, the gap between germline ends came to 8 bases. The CDR3 runs 13 residues.

This clone was counted a few times. Written as DNA, the CDR3 is TGTGCCAGCAGCGATCAAGGGGGGGCTCCTTACAATGAGCAGTTCTTC. Residues: CASSDQGGAPYNEQFF. The rearrangement links TRBV7-2 to TRBJ2-1; possible D gene TRBD2, 7 bases. The germline CDR1 and CDR2 sequences are SGHTA and FQGNSA. V was pared by 5 bases and J by 4 bases, with 18 bases between. CDR3 size: 16 residues.

The V call is TRBV30, the J call TRBJ1-1; D remains ambiguous. This CDR3 spans 11 amino acids. With 3 bases removed from V and 2 bases from J, the gap between germline ends came to 4 bases. Germline V lookup: CDR1 GTSNPN, CDR2 SVGIG (reference sequence). CDR3 sequence (DNA): TGTGCCTGGAGCAGAAACACTGAAGCTTTCTTT. Its protein product is CAWSRNTEAFF.